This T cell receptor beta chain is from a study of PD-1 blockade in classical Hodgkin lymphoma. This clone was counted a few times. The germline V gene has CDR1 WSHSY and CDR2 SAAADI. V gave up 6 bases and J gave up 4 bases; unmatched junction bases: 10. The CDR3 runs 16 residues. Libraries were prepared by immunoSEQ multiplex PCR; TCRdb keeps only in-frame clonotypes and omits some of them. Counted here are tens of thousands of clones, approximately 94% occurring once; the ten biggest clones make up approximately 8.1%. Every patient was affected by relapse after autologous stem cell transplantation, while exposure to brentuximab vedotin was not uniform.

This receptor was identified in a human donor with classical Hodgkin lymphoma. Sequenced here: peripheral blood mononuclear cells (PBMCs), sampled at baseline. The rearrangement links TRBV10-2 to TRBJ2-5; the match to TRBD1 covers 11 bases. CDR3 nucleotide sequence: TGCGCCAGCAGCAGGACAGGGGGCGCGGTAGGAGAGACCCAGTACTTC. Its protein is CASSRTGGAVGETQYF.